This T cell receptor (beta chain) derives from a study of response to subunit inactivated influenza vaccine. Study-level results: Each seasonal influenza vaccination recruits few new T cells, the authors suggested.

The germline CDR1 and CDR2 sequences are SGDLS and YYNGEE. V lost 0 bases and J 2 bases, leaving 14 bases between the germline ends. This CDR3 contains 16 residues. TCRdb reanalysed the RT-PCR reads using MiXCR and keeps one entry per CDR3 protein. The repertoire holds 550,000 to 600,000 distinct CDR3 sequences, with 12% as singletons. A word on this clonotype: The antigen remains unidentified.

This clonotype originated in a man aged 45-65 years who received an inactivated influenza vaccine. This sample comprised PBMCs from blood, obtained on the day of vaccination. The chain carries TRBV9 and TRBJ2-5; either TRBD1 or TRBD2 may fit D (5 bases each). This chain's CDR3 is CASSVGTGATQETQYF. The CDR3 nucleotides are TGTGCCAGCAGCGTAGGTACCGGGGCCACACAAGAGACCCAGTACTTC.